This T cell receptor beta chain was identified during a study of T cell changes during pregnancy in multiple sclerosis. Profiled with immunoSEQ multiplex PCR; TCRdb holds only in-frame clones, not every one. The data show 40,000 or so clones, roughly nine tenths seen once. V was pared by 4 bases and J by 5 bases, with 11 bases between. CDR1 is SGHTA and CDR2 is FQGNSA in the germline V gene. The CDR3 spans 13 residues. Source: CD4+ T cells from peripheral blood mononuclear cells, taken in the third trimester of pregnancy. The receptor was derived from a female donor in good health, enrolled as a control in a pregnancy study. The genes are TRBV7-2 and TRBJ2-5; D is unclear. CDR3 protein: CASSWILRETQYF. As DNA, the CDR3 is TGTGCCAGCAGCTGGATCTTGCGGGAGACCCAGTACTTC. Filled out from reference TRBV7-2 and TRBJ2-5, the complete variable domain reads GAGVSQSPSNKVTEKGKDVELRCDPISGHTALYWYRQSLGQGLEFLIYFQGNSAPDKSGLPSDRFSAERTGGSVSTLTIQRTQQEDSAVYLCASSWILRETQYFGPGTRLLVL.